This TCR beta chain was identified in a study of blood T cell repertoires in COVID-19. Across the study: Donors in the United States, Italy and Spain gave samples during acute or convalescent COVID-19. T cells, B-cell-depleted T cells, or PBMCs provided the cDNA or gDNA that served as material.

Original processing notes: Amplifying reference gene primers gave estimates of nucleated cell counts. TCRdb keeps only in-frame clones here, not all; method: immunoSEQ multiplex PCR. The V and J calls and clone size come from that table; D and trimming were worked out from the DNA. The data show about 78,000 clones, around 80% seen once. The CDR3 covers 20 residues. CDR1 and CDR2 (germline): SGHNT, YENEEA. V dropped 3 bases and J dropped 0 bases, with 27 bases sitting between them. V gene TRBV11-3 combines with J gene TRBJ2-7; maybe TRBD1 (6 bases). This clonotype originated in a man between 60 and 70 years old with active or convalescent COVID-19. The sequenced sample consisted of peripheral blood. CDR3 sequence reads: CASSFYLISGVSLGSYEQYF. CDR3 coding DNA: TGTGCCAGCAGCTTCTACCTTATATCAGGGGTTTCGTTAGGCTCCTACGAGCAGTACTTC.